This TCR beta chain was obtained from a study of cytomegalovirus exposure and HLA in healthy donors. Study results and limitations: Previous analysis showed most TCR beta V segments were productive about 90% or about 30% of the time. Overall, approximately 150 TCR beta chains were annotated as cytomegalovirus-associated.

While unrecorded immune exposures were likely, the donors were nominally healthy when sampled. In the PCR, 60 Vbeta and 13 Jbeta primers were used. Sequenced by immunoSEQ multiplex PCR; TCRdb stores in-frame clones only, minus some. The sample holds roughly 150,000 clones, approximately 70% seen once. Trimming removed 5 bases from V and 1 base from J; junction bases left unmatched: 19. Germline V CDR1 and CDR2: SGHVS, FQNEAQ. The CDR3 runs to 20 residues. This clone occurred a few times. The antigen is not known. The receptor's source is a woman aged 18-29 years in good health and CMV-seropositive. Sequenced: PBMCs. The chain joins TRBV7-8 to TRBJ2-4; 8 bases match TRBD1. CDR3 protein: CASSKRSGQGERVAKNIQYF. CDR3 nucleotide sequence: TGTGCCAGCAGCAAAAGATCAGGACAGGGAGAGAGGGTTGCCAAAAACATTCAGTACTTC.